This record concerns one TCR beta chain sequence. This sample was included in a study of regulatory T cells in long-lasting Graves disease. Across the study: The definition of persistent Graves' disease was over 5 years of antithyroid drugs with positive TSH receptor antibodies.

The germline V and J ends were trimmed by 4 bases and 10 bases, with 19 bases remaining between them. CDR1 and CDR2 from the germline V gene are MNHEY and SMNVEV (reference sequence). This CDR3 contains 14 residues. Time point indicated: persistent/refractory GD, antithyroid drugs over 5 years with positive TRAb. RNA isolated from PBMCs was used to make the TCR library. Relying on iRepertoire HTBI primers and Arm-PCR of CDR3 regions, the team built TCR beta libraries. One entry per CDR3 protein results from TCRdb running MiXCR on the multiplex PCR reads. The sample contains a few hundred thousand distinct CDR3 sequences, around 20% of which appear only once.

The sample consisted of peripheral blood mononuclear cells (PBMCs), taken when the disease was refractory, from a patient treated with antithyroid drugs. The gene calls are TRBV27 and TRBJ1-1; D might be TRBD1 (5 bases). The sequence came from a female donor with Graves disease. The DNA for the CDR3 is TGTGCCAGCAGTTGGGCCGCGGGGGGGGAGGTAGCTTTCTTT. Protein product: CASSWAAGGEVAFF.